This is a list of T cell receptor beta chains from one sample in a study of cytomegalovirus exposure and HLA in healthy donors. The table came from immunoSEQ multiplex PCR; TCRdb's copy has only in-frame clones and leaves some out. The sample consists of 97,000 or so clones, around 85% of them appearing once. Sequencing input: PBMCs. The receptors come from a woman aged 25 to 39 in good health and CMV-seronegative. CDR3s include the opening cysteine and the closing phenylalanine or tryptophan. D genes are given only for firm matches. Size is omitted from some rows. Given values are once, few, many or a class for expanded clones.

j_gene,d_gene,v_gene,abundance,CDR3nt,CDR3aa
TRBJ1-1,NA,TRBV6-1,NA,TGTGCCAGCAGTGAAAGAGACAGCACGAACACTGAAGCTTTCTTT,CASSERDSTNTEAFF
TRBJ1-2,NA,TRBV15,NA,TGTGCCACCAGCAGAGGGGGCGCCTATGGCTACACCTTC,CATSRGGAYGYTF
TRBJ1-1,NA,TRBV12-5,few,TGTGCTAGTGGTTTGGGGGCTCCCACTGAAGCTTTCTTT,CASGLGAPTEAFF
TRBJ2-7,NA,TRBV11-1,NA,TGTGCCAGCAGCTTAGCAGCGAGGGCCGTTGGCGAGCAGTACTTC,CASSLAARAVGEQYF
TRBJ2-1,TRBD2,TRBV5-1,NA,TGCGCCAGCAGTTCCCTCTTAGCGGGGGCTTACAATGAGCAGTTCTTC,CASSSLLAGAYNEQFF
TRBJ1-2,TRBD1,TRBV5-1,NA,TGCGCCAGCAGCCTACAGGGGGGAGATGGCTACACCTTC,CASSLQGGDGYTF
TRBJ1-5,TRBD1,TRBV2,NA,TGTGCCAGCAGTGCTGGGACAGGGAAGCCCCAGCATTTT,CASSAGTGKPQHF
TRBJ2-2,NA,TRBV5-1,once,TGCGCCAGCAGCTTAAGGGGTTCCGGCACCGGGGAGCTGTTTTTT,CASSLRGSGTGELFF
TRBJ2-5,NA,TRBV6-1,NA,TGTGCCAGCAATGACCCCCGTGAGACCCAGTACTTC,CASNDPRETQYF
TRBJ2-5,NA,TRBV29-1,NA,TGCAGCGTTGATAAGGCGGCCGGAGAGACCCAGTACTTC,CSVDKAAGETQYF
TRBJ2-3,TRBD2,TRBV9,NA,TGTGCCAGCAGCGTAAGCGGGGGGATGGATACGCAGTATTTT,CASSVSGGMDTQYF
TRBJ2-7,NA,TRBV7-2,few,TGTGCCAGCAGCTTAGTGCAGCGGGACACCTACGAGCAGTACTTC,CASSLVQRDTYEQYF
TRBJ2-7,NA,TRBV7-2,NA,TGTGCCAGCAGCCCGCCGACAGTGAGTGACGGGCAGTACTTC,CASSPPTVSDGQYF
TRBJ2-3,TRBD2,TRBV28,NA,TGTGCCAGCAGTCCAGTCGCTAGCGGAAGCACAGATACGCAGTATTTT,CASSPVASGSTDTQYF
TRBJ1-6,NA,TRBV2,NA,TGTGCCAGCAGTGAATTGGAGTTCAATTCACCCCTCCACTTT,CASSELEFNSPLHF
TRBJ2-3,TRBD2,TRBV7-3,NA,TGTGCCAGCAGCTTGGGACCTACTAGCGGGGGCACAGATACGCAGTATTTT,CASSLGPTSGGTDTQYF
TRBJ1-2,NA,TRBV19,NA,TGTGCCAGTAGTATTGGAGTGTTGGATGGCTACACCTTC,CASSIGVLDGYTF
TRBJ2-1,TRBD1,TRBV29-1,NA,TGCAGCGGCACGCATTGGACAGGGGATGAGCAGTTCTTC,CSGTHWTGDEQFF
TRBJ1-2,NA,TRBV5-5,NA,TGTGCCAGCAGCCCTCGACAGGCGGGCCCTAACTATGGCTACACCTTC,CASSPRQAGPNYGYTF
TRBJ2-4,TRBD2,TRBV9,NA,TGTGCCAGCAGCGTAGGAGCGGGGAAAAACATTCAGTACTTC,CASSVGAGKNIQYF
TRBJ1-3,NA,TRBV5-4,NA,TGTGCCAGCAGCCACACGACAGGCTCTGGAAACACCATATATTTT,CASSHTTGSGNTIYF
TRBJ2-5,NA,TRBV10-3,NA,TGTGCCATCAGTGTCGGGGGGCCTGAGACCCAGTACTTC,CAISVGGPETQYF
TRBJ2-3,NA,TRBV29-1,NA,TGCAGCGTTGAGCAGCGGAGGGCCACAGATACGCAGTATTTT,CSVEQRRATDTQYF
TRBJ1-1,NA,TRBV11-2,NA,TGTGCCAGCAGCTTAAAAGGGGAGAACACTGAAGCTTTCTTT,CASSLKGENTEAFF
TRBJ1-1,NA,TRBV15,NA,TGTGCCACCAGCAGAGATAGCCCCGGGTACACTGAAGCTTTCTTT,CATSRDSPGYTEAFF
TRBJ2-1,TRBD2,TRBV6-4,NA,TGTGCCAGCAGCCAGGAGCGGGAGTCCAATGAGCAGTTCTTC,CASSQERESNEQFF
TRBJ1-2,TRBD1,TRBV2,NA,TGTGCCATACTGACCGGGACAGGGGAAAATGGCTACACCTTC,CAILTGTGENGYTF
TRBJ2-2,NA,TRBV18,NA,TGTGCCAGCTCACCATCAGGGGGGAAGATCACCGGGGAGCTGTTTTTT,CASSPSGGKITGELFF
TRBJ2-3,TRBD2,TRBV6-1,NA,TGTGCCAGCAGTGAACTTAGCGGGCAACCCACAGATACGCAGTATTTT,CASSELSGQPTDTQYF
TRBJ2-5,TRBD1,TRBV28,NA,TGTGCCAGCAGCCTAGGGGGCTCAGAGACCCAGTACTTC,CASSLGGSETQYF
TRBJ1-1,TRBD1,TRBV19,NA,TGTGCTTCGGACAGGGAACACACTGAAGCTTTCTTT,CASDREHTEAFF
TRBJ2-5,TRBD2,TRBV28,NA,TGTGCCAGCAGTTTTGCGGGACTAGCGGGAGAGCAGACCCAGTACTTC,CASSFAGLAGEQTQYF
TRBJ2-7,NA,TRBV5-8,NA,TGTGCCAGCAGCCCACGCCGATATTGGGGGGATGACGAGCAGTACTTC,CASSPRRYWGDDEQYF
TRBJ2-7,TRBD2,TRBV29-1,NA,TGCAGCGTAAATTCGGGACTAGCAAACGAGCAGTACTTC,CSVNSGLANEQYF
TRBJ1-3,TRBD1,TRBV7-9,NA,TGTGCCAGCAGCCCTCAACCCCAGGGGGCCTATGGAAACACCATATATTTT,CASSPQPQGAYGNTIYF
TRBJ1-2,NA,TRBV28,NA,TGTGCCAGCATTATAAAGGGGCAACTCTATGGCTACACCTTC,CASIIKGQLYGYTF
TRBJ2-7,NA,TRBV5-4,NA,TGTGCCAGCAGCCCGTACAGGACACCCGTCCAGTACTTC,CASSPYRTPVQYF
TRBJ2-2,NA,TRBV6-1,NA,TGTGCCAGCGGCAGACAGTCCGGGGAGCTGTTTTTT,CASGRQSGELFF
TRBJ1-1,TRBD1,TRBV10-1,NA,TGCGCCAGCAGCCGGGGACAGGGGGAGATTAACACTGAAGCTTTCTTT,CASSRGQGEINTEAFF
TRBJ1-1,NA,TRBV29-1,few,TGCAGCGGACTTAGGGTGGGGGGGTCTTTTGAAGCTTTCTTT,CSGLRVGGSFEAFF
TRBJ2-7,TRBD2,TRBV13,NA,TGTGCCAGCAGCCCCCGGGGGGCCTACGAGCAGTACTTC,CASSPRGAYEQYF
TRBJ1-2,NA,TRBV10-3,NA,TGTGCCATCAGTGAGGTTCCAGCGGATGGCTACACCTTC,CAISEVPADGYTF
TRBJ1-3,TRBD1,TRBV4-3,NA,TGCGCCAGCAGCCAAGAGCCCGGACAGGGGATTTCTGGAAACACCATATATTTT,CASSQEPGQGISGNTIYF
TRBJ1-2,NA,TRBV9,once,TGTGCCAGCAGCGCAGGTCTTGGCGCCTATGGCTACACCTTC,CASSAGLGAYGYTF
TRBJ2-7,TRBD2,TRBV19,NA,TGTGCCAGTAGTCCCCAGGGCGGGAGGGCCGTCGAGCAGTACTTC,CASSPQGGRAVEQYF
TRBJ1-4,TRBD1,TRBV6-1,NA,TGTGCCAGCCATTCGACAGGGAACGAAAAACTGTTTTTT,CASHSTGNEKLFF
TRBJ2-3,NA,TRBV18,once,TGTGCCAGTCGACTAAGGGATACGCAGTATTTT,CASRLRDTQYF
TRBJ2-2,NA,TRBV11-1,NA,TGTGCCAGCAGCTTCCGACACCGCACCGGGGAGCTGTTTTTT,CASSFRHRTGELFF
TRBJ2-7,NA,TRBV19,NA,TGTGCCAGTAGTATGGAGCTTGGGGGCGGCTACGAGCAGTACTTC,CASSMELGGGYEQYF
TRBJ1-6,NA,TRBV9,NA,TGTGCCAGCAGCTCACCGCAGGCTAATTCACCCCTCCACTTT,CASSSPQANSPLHF
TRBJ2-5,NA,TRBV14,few,TGTGCCAGCAGCCAAGTCCAGGGAAAGGGAGAGACCCAGTACTTC,CASSQVQGKGETQYF
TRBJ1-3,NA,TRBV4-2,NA,TGTGCCAGCAGCCAAGGGCGGGGGATCTCTGGAAACACCATATATTTT,CASSQGRGISGNTIYF